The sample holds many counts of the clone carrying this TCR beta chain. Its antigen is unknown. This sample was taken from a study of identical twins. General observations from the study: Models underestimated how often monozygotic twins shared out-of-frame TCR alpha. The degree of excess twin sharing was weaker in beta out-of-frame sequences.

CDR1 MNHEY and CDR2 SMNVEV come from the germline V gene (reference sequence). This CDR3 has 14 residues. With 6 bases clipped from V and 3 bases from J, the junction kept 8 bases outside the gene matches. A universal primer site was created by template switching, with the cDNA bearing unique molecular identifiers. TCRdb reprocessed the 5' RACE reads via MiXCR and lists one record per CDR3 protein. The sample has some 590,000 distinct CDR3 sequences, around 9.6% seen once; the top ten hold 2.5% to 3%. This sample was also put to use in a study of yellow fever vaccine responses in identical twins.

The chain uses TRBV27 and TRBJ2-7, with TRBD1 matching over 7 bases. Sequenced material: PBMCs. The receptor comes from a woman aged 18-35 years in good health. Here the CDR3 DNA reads TGTGCCAGCAGCCGCGGACAGGTATTCTACGAGCAGTACTTC. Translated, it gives CASSRGQVFYEQYF.